What follows describes a single TCR beta chain. Measured with immunoSEQ multiplex PCR; TCRdb has only the in-frame clones, and not every one. The sample records 160,000 or so clones, 85% to 90% being singletons. The source of the sample is a study of blood T cell repertoires in COVID-19. Overall study context: Sample material is recorded as cDNA or gDNA derived from T cells, B-cell-depleted T cells, or PBMCs.

The CDR3 contains 15 residues. CDR1 is MNHEY, CDR2 SMNVEV, per germline (reference sequence). Trimming removed 4 bases at V and 2 bases at J, with 13 bases between. This chain joins TRBV27 and TRBJ2-3, with D uncertain. Material: peripheral blood. The source is a woman in her 40s with acute or convalescent COVID-19. The CDR3 nucleotides read TGTGCCAGCAGTTCCCAAATGTCCCCCACAGATACGCAGTATTTT. This gives the protein CASSSQMSPTDTQYF.